The present entry profiles one TCR beta chain with its context. Antigen specificity is unknown. The data were taken from a study of PD-1 blockade in classical Hodgkin lymphoma. Study-level information: Nivolumab dosed at 3 mg/kg went to patients intravenously every 2 weeks.

The time point is: cycle 4 day 1 (C4D1), after 5 to 7 weeks of nivolumab. No patient escaped relapse after autologous stem cell transplantation, and brentuximab vedotin exposure varied. CD4+ T cells were purified from thawed PBMCs by magnetic negative selection. CDR1 is SGHRS and CDR2 is YFSETQ in the germline V gene. The V and J ends lost 6 bases and 1 base respectively, with 8 bases between them. This CDR3 has 14 residues. Notes on the study in general: The authors excluded patients who started nivolumab under 1 year after ASCT. Repertoire differences have undefined causes, possibly disease activity or prior therapy. Newly diagnosed patients had diversity similar to the baseline diversity of complete responders.

Repertoires were generated with immunoSEQ multiplex PCR, while TCRdb's copy carries only in-frame clones and drops some. This table has roughly 30,000 clones, roughly four fifths appearing once. This specimen was CD4+ T cells from blood, taken before the fourth cycle of nivolumab. V and J are TRBV5-1 and TRBJ2-6; D is undetermined. The source is a human donor with classical Hodgkin lymphoma. CDR3 bases: TGCGCCAGCAAGGACGGATCTGGGGCCAACGTCCTGACTTTC. Protein product: CASKDGSGANVLTF.